This is a list of T cell receptor beta chains from one sample in a study of control samples from healthy donors and cancer patients. Assay used: immunoSEQ multiplex PCR; TCRdb lists only in-frame clones, some missing. The top ten hold 3% to 4.5% of the sample, which has 75,000 to 95,000 clones, less than 95% seen once. Sequenced sample: blood. The receptors here all came from a woman in her late teens or twenties in good health. CDR3s include the opening cysteine and the closing phenylalanine or tryptophan. The D gene is left open where the match is weak. Some rows mark clone size as missing; the rest say once, few, many or name a class of expanded clone.

>medium-sized|TRBV3-1/TRBV3-2|TRBJ2-1|TRBD2
TGTGCCAGCAGCCAGGGGCTAGCGGCTTACAATGAGCAGTTCTTC
CASSQGLAAYNEQFF
>-|TRBV5-1|TRBJ2-5|TRBD1
TGCGCCAGCAGCCCGGACAGGGACGGGGAGACCCAGTACTTC
CASSPDRDGETQYF
>-|TRBV5-1|TRBJ2-7|-
TGCGCCAGCAGCCCTACGACAGCAATCCGCTCCTACGAGCAGTACTTC
CASSPTTAIRSYEQYF
>-|TRBV24-1|TRBJ1-3|-
TGTGCCACCAGTGATTTGGGAAACACCATATATTTT
CATSDLGNTIYF
>-|TRBV10-1|TRBJ2-5|TRBD2
TGCGCCAGCAGTGTTAGCGGGGGCCAAGAGACCCAGTACTTC
CASSVSGGQETQYF
>-|TRBV5-5|TRBJ2-1|-
TGTGCCAGCAGCTTATATGAGCAGTTCTTC
CASSLYEQFF
>-|TRBV2|TRBJ2-3|-
TGTGCCAGCAAGGCGGCAGGCACAGATACGCAGTATTTT
CASKAAGTDTQYF
>-|TRBV12-2|TRBJ2-5|-
TGTGCAAGTCGCTTCGAGGAGGAAAAAAACGGGGAGACCCAGTACTTC
CASRFEEEKNGETQYF
>-|TRBV4-1|TRBJ1-1|TRBD1
TGCGCCAGCAGCCTACAGGGGGAAGGGACTGAAGCTTTCTTT
CASSLQGEGTEAFF
>-|TRBV4-1|TRBJ1-6|TRBD1
TGCGCCAGCAGCCAGGGGGGACAGGGAAATTCACCCCTCCACTTT
CASSQGGQGNSPLHF
>-|TRBV20-1|TRBJ1-4|-
TGCAGTGCTAGTTGGGGGTCTGGTGAAAAACTGTTTTTT
CSASWGSGEKLFF
>-|TRBV4-1|TRBJ1-5|-
TGCGCCAGCAGCCAAGAGGGTATGAGCAATCAGCCCCAGCATTTT
CASSQEGMSNQPQHF
>-|TRBV9|TRBJ1-2|-
TGTGCCAGCAGCGGCTATGGCTACACCTTC
CASSGYGYTF
>once|TRBV19|TRBJ1-4|-
TGTGCCAGCGACAGGTCCGGGACTAATGAAAAACTGTTTTTT
CASDRSGTNEKLFF
>-|TRBV29-1|TRBJ1-1|-
TGCAGCGCTTCTATTCGTTCGGGGGCGGACACTGAAGCTTTCTTT
CSASIRSGADTEAFF
>few|TRBV5-4|TRBJ2-5|-
TGTGCCAGCAGCTTGCCGGCGAGAAACCAAGAGACCCAGTACTTC
CASSLPARNQETQYF
>-|TRBV5-1|TRBJ2-7|-
TGCGCCAGCAGCCGAGCACAGGGTGATAGCGACGAGCAGTACTTC
CASSRAQGDSDEQYF
>-|TRBV19|TRBJ2-7|-
TGTGCCAGTAGTATAGTAGCAGGGGATCCCTACGAGCAGTACTTC
CASSIVAGDPYEQYF